This T cell receptor (beta chain) was profiled in a study of T cell responses to AZD1222 COVID-19 vaccine. Germline CDR1 MNHEY, CDR2 SMNVEV (reference sequence). The CDR3 has 16 residues. The ends lost 5 bases at V and 0 bases at J; junction bases unmatched: 6. Only a few counts were recorded for this clone. Using immunoSEQ multiplex PCR, the repertoire was profiled, and TCRdb retains in-frame clones only, with some absent. The sample carries approximately 180,000 clones, 85% to 90% recorded once. This sequence originates from an adult in good health. The chain employs TRBV27 and TRBJ1-5; TRBD1 matches 8 bases. Sequenced material: peripheral blood, taken on day 0 of AZD1222 vaccination. The CDR3 bases are TGTGCCAGCAGTCACGGGACAGGTAATAGCAATCAGCCCCAGCATTTT. Translation: CASSHGTGNSNQPQHF.